The 16 T cell receptor beta chains reported below all come from one sample, sequenced in a study of blood T cell repertoires in COVID-19. Data came from immunoSEQ multiplex PCR; TCRdb stores just in-frame clones and leaves some out. Among around 50,000 clones listed, around nine tenths were seen once. Sample: peripheral blood. These receptors were obtained from a man aged 50-60 years with active COVID-19.

The chain has TRBV5-1 and TRBJ2-2, with 14 bases fitting TRBD2. The CDR3 has 18 amino acids. Looked up from germline, CDR1 is SGHRS and CDR2 is YFSETQ. V shed 4 bases, J shed 0 bases, and the junction held 5 bases outside the gene matches. The CDR3 protein is CASSKGLAGGANTGELFF. The CDR3 nucleotides are TGCGCCAGCAGCAAAGGACTAGCGGGGGGTGCGAACACCGGGGAGCTGTTTTTT.

The chain employs TRBV28 and TRBJ1-3; D is unclear. Trimming took 8 bases from V and 4 from J, leaving 9 bases between them. The CDR3 contains 12 residues. Germline CDR1 is MDHEN and CDR2 is SYDVKM. In nucleotides, the CDR3 is TGTGCCAGCCACACCCCCGGAAACACCATATATTTT. It is translated as CASHTPGNTIYF. Variable domain in full (rest from reference TRBV28 and TRBJ1-3): DVKVTQSSRYLVKRTGEKVFLECVQDMDHENMFWYRQDPGLGLRLIYFSYDVKMKEKGDIPEGYSVSREKKERFSLILESASTNQTSMYLCASHTPGNTIYFGEGSWLTVV.

The chain combines TRBV5-1 with TRBJ1-4, with TRBD1 as a possible D gene (6 bases). Trimming shortened V by 4 bases and J by 7 bases, and 20 bases separated the two germline ends. Germline V gene data show CDR1 as SGHRS and CDR2 as YFSETQ. The CDR3 totals 16 residues. The CDR3 is CASSNPQGIASEKLFF. Here the CDR3 DNA reads TGCGCCAGCAGCAACCCACAGGGAATAGCGTCTGAAAAACTGTTTTTT.

The chain couples TRBV5-1 to TRBJ2-2, with TRBD1 matching 9 bases. J gave up 3 bases and V 3 bases, and 6 bases lay outside the gene matches. Per germline, CDR1 SGHRS and CDR2 YFSETQ. CDR3 length: 16 residues. In DNA form, the CDR3 reads TGCGCCAGCAGCTGGGGGACAGGGCGGGACACCGGGGAGCTGTTTTTT. Amino acids: CASSWGTGRDTGELFF.

This chain uses TRBV5-1 with TRBJ1-4; 9 nucleotides agree with TRBD1. V lost 4 bases and J lost 5; bases outside the gene matches: 6. The CDR3 runs 15 residues. Germline V lookup: CDR1 SGHRS, CDR2 YFSETQ. Written as DNA, the CDR3 is TGCGCCAGCAGCCCTCAGACAGGGGGAAATGAAAAACTGTTTTTT. Translated: CASSPQTGGNEKLFF.

The CDR3 nucleotides read TGTGCCAGCAGCCAACGGACAGGGTTGGCGGATACGCAGTATTTT. This sequence encodes CASSQRTGLADTQYF. The rearrangement uses TRBV13 and TRBJ2-3, with TRBD1 matching 8 bases. Germline V gene sequence: CDR1 PRHDT, CDR2 FYEKMQ (reference sequence). The junction had 10 bases not matched to a gene; V was cut back by 5 bases and J by 6 bases. This CDR3 is built from 15 residues.

V gene TRBV5-1 combines with J gene TRBJ2-5; maybe TRBD2 (5 bases). V gave up 2 bases and J gave up 6 bases, with 23 bases separating them. This CDR3 is built from 17 residues. In germline, CDR1 is SGHRS, CDR2 YFSETQ. The CDR3 is CASSLAAGLDPRKTQYF. CDR3 bases: TGCGCCAGCAGCTTAGCCGCGGGTTTGGATCCTCGCAAGACCCAGTACTTC.

In its sample, this clone was seen once. The chain uses TRBV6-2 or TRBV6-3 and TRBJ1-5; D uncertain. Germline CDR1 reads MNHEY; CDR2 reads SVGEGT. V gave up 5 bases and J gave up 3 bases, with 20 bases separating them. The CDR3 is made up of 17 amino acids. The CDR3 DNA reads TGTGCCAGCAGTCCCCTCTCCGGGATCCTAACCAATCAGCCCCAGCATTTT. Its translation is CASSPLSGILTNQPQHF.

CDR3 sequence: CASSVGTGSQETQYF. The CDR3 DNA reads TGTGCCAGCAGCGTAGGGACAGGGAGTCAAGAGACCCAGTACTTC. V and J are TRBV9 and TRBJ2-5; the match to TRBD1 covers 8 bases. V was pared by 0 bases and J by 2 bases, with 3 bases of the junction left unmatched. This CDR3 has 15 amino acids. Looked up from germline, CDR1 is SGDLS and CDR2 is YYNGEE.

The chain carries TRBV13 and TRBJ2-3; 8 bases are shared with TRBD2. This CDR3 is 18 amino acids long. Trimming took 3 bases from V and 1 from J; bases not matched to a gene: 12. CDR1 PRHDT and CDR2 FYEKMQ come from the germline V gene (reference sequence). The CDR3, as DNA: TGTGCCAGCAGCTTTACCCCGGGAGGGCCAGCGGGCACAGATACGCAGTATTTT. The encoded protein is CASSFTPGGPAGTDTQYF.

This chain connects TRBV18 to TRBJ1-1; no clear D gene. V lost 5 bases, J lost 9 bases, and 19 bases lay in between. CDR1 is KGHSH, CDR2 LQKENI, per germline. The length of the CDR3 is 14 residues. The DNA for the CDR3 is TGTGCCAGCTCAGGGCCGGGAACTCTTACTCAAGCTTTCTTT. Encoded protein: CASSGPGTLTQAFF.

The CDR3 here is CASSLGTGTGKNIQYF. The CDR3 bases are TGCGCCAGCAGCTTGGGGACCGGGACAGGAAAAAACATTCAGTACTTC. The rearrangement joins TRBV5-1 to TRBJ2-4; 8 nucleotides match TRBD1. The CDR3 has 16 amino acids. V lost 0 bases and J lost 4; bases outside the gene matches: 6. Germline V gene data show CDR1 as SGHRS and CDR2 as YFSETQ.

The V and J genes are TRBV5-1 and TRBJ1-2; 7 nucleotides align to TRBD1. V lost 5 bases and J lost 4; bases outside the gene matches: 5. Germline lookup yields CDR1 SGHRS and CDR2 YFSETQ. This CDR3 has 13 amino acids. CDR3 nucleotides: TGCGCCAGCAGTGAAGGGGGCGGCTATGGCTACACCTTC. Translation: CASSEGGGYGYTF.

The J gene is TRBJ1-3, the V gene TRBV7-2; 11 bases match TRBD1. Per the germline V gene, CDR1 is SGHTA and CDR2 is FQGNSA. The CDR3 runs to 18 residues. V lost 5 bases, J lost 0 bases, and 9 bases stayed unmatched. CDR3 sequence reads: CASSRQGQGASSGNTIYF. CDR3 nucleotides: TGTGCCAGCAGCAGACAAGGACAGGGGGCTTCCTCTGGAAACACCATATATTTT. Looking up the rest from reference TRBV7-2 and TRBJ1-3 gives the full variable domain: GAGVSQSPSNKVTEKGKDVELRCDPISGHTALYWYRQSLGQGLEFLIYFQGNSAPDKSGLPSDRFSAERTGGSVSTLTIQRTQQEDSAVYLCASSRQGQGASSGNTIYFGEGSWLTVV.

This clone was found once. The chain has TRBV5-3 and TRBJ2-1; 9 bases fit TRBD2. TRBV5-3 is labeled an ORF, and its function is uncertain. The CDR3 length is 17 residues. Unmatched junction bases numbered 8, after V lost 2 bases and J lost 2 bases. CDR3 bases: TGTGCCAGAAGCTTTCCTGTAGCGGGAGACCCCTACAATGAGCAGTTCTTC. Protein sequence: CARSFPVAGDPYNEQFF.

In this sample, this clone turned up a few times. This chain uses TRBV19 with TRBJ2-7; D may be TRBD1 (7 bases). The CDR3 loop spans 15 amino acids. Trimming left V 1 base short and J 0 bases short, with 10 bases between. The V gene's germline CDR1 is LNHDA and CDR2 SQIVND (reference sequence). The CDR3 DNA sequence: TGTGCCAGTAGTATAGCCAGGGGGGACTCCTACGAGCAGTACTTC. It encodes CASSIARGDSYEQYF.